This TCR beta chain was observed in a study of identifying expanded T cells in peripheral blood. The V gene lost 2 bases and the J gene lost 0 bases, with 9 bases spanning the gap. Germline loops: CDR1 SGHAT, CDR2 FQDESV (reference sequence). The CDR3 length is 15 residues. Clones were read by immunoSEQ multiplex PCR, and TCRdb kept only the in-frame ones, dropping some. The table records under 95,000 clones, about 91% of them present only once. The receptor comes from a person aged 18 to 75 in good health. The chain is built from TRBV11-1 and TRBJ2-3, with a possible D match to TRBD2 (5 bases). The sample consisted of blood. CDR3 bases: TGTGCCAGCAGCTTAACGGGGAAGAGCACAGATACGCAGTATTTT. As protein: CASSLTGKSTDTQYF.